The 2 T cell receptor beta chains below come from one sample, sequenced in a study of T cells in Graves' hyperthyroidism and ophthalmopathy. What was amplified from RNA transcripts were TCR beta CDR3 regions. The TCR CDR3 was amplified in a first-round RT-PCR using the HTBI primer set. Each CDR3 protein gets one entry after TCRdb re-called the multiplex PCR reads with MiXCR. This sample has about 400,000 distinct CDR3 sequences, with over 13% found just once. Sequenced sample: blood. These receptors were taken from a man over 45 with Graves' ophthalmopathy.

The V and J genes are TRBV12-5 and TRBJ2-2; D ambiguous. The V end lost 3 bases, the J end lost 1 base, and 12 bases lay between the germline ends. Per the germline V gene, CDR1 is LGHNT and CDR2 is FRNRAP. The CDR3 spans 16 residues. The CDR3 sequence: CASGFYWTLNTGELFF. CDR3 sequence (DNA): TGTGCTAGTGGTTTTTATTGGACGTTGAACACCGGGGAGCTGTTTTTT.

This clonotype was found many times. The J gene is TRBJ1-4, the V gene TRBV27, with D perhaps TRBD1 (5 bases). From germline, CDR1 is MNHEY and CDR2 SMNVEV (reference sequence). The ends were cut back, 6 bases at V and 0 bases at J, with 8 bases in the middle. The CDR3 is 14 amino acids. The CDR3 is CASRRQTTNEKLFF. In nucleotides, the CDR3 is TGTGCCAGCAGAAGACAGACAACTAATGAAAAACTGTTTTTT.